Below, one TCR beta chain is given with its context. Its antigen is unknown. Base qualities are not at hand, and no much larger clone is one base apart. This entry is derived from a study of blood T cell repertoires in COVID-19 (dated by TCRdb to the early 2020s). Regarding the complete study: Samples from collaborators originated in the United States, Italy and Spain and spanned both the acute and convalescent phases of COVID-19. The prospective study material was composed of cDNA or gDNA derived from T cells, B-cell-depleted T cells, or PBMCs. Deeply sampled blood TCRbeta repertoires from subjects exposed to, actively infected with, or recovered from COVID-19 were included in the dataset. A freely available public database, intended as a resource for researchers studying the immune response to SARS-CoV-2, is where the repertoires were released. The samples were drawn from two sources: the first 160 participants of the ongoing ImmuneRACE study, and 1,000 to 1,500 subjects contributed by 6 global collaborators. Sample metadata almost always included a de-identified subject ID, COVID-19 status, age in years and sex. Where available, HLA class I and class II types were obtained from metadata supplied by the sample provider rather than from assay-based typing.

Whole blood was collected in K2EDTA tubes by collaborating institutions according to the institutions' own protocols. For TCRbeta analysis, collaborators shipped samples in one of three forms: frozen whole blood, isolated PBMCs, or DNA extracted from either of those sample types. Cut back by 5 bases and 4 bases, the V and J ends lie 15 bases apart. From its cysteine to its phenylalanine, the CDR3 spans 15 amino acids. Only CDR3 DNA is held: 45 bases, read in frame from base 1. The germline V gene (reference sequence) supplies CDR1 MNHNY and CDR2 SVGAGI. Broad study findings and their caveats: The quantity of clinical and demographic metadata differed by source and by participant and was supplied without curation.

TCRbeta CDR3 regions were amplified from genomic DNA by means of the immunoSEQ Assay, a bias-controlled multiplex PCR. The original pipeline was this. The number of nucleated cells in each sample was estimated by amplification of reference gene primers within the assay. To quantify the absolute abundance of each unique TCRbeta CDR3 rearrangement, sequence reads were collapsed and filtered. For each sample, productive Simpson clonality was calculated by taking the square root of Simpson's diversity index across productive rearrangements. The source is immuneACCESS, and TCRdb retained only in-frame sequences with V and J called. Part of the clones is not carried over; for the studies checked, unresolved V genes explain less than half of this, and the remainder is unexplained. V and J calls and clone size follow that table, whereas D and trimming were derived from the DNA. For this sample the table gives some 71,000 clones, of which roughly 88% were detected only once. The top ten constitute 20% to 25% of the sample.

The chain couples TRBV6-6 to TRBJ2-1, with TRBD1 perhaps the D gene, on 6 matching bases. The source material was peripheral blood. The sequence came from a woman aged 45 to 65 with acute or convalescent COVID-19. At the DNA level, the sequence is TGTGCCAGCAGTCCCGGGGACAAGGGATACAATGAGCAGTTCTTC. It specifies CASSPGDKGYNEQFF.